These 13 T cell receptor beta chains were all obtained from the same sample, sequenced in a study of Ad26.COV2.S vaccination and SARS-CoV-2 variants. The treatment here: approximately 18 received Ad26.COV2.S at low or high dose, single or two shots; a few received placebo; per-sample allocation not given. Samples were taken on day 63 after the first vaccine or placebo injection. Produced via immunoSEQ multiplex PCR; TCRdb's table is partial and in-frame only. This sample carries 450,000 to 550,000 clones, roughly nine tenths of them seen once, and the ten largest clones take around 1.6%. Sequencing used peripheral blood, obtained in a trial of Ad26.COV2.S vaccine versus placebo. These receptors were obtained from a person aged 18-60 years who received the Ad26.COV2.S COVID-19 vaccine or a placebo.

This sequence joins TRBV19 and TRBJ1-1, with no clear D. The V gene's germline CDR1 is LNHDA and CDR2 SQIVND (reference sequence). Trimming took 3 bases from V and 10 from J, leaving 18 bases between them. This CDR3 has 14 residues. CDR3 loop: CASSIALDPAGAFF. The CDR3 DNA sequence: TGTGCCAGTAGTATTGCCCTAGATCCCGCTGGAGCTTTCTTT.

The chain combines TRBV6-5 with TRBJ2-1; TRBD2 matches at 8 bases. CDR1 and CDR2 (germline): MNHEY, SVGAGI. After removal of 4 bases from V and 7 bases from J, the junction contained 3 bases not matched to a gene. The CDR3 loop spans 13 amino acids. CDR3: CASSSGLGNEQFF. The DNA for the CDR3 is TGTGCCAGCAGTTCGGGACTAGGGAATGAGCAGTTCTTC.

The rearrangement uses TRBV3-1 (or the pseudogene TRBV3-2) and TRBJ1-6, with D hard to call. CDR3 length equals 15 residues. V was trimmed by 1 base and J by 7 bases, leaving 11 bases between them. The germline CDR1 and CDR2 sequences are LGHDT and YNNKEL (reference sequence). The DNA for the CDR3 is TGTGCCAGCAGCCAAGTTATGGTGGACAATTCACCCCTCCACTTT. Protein sequence: CASSQVMVDNSPLHF.

The chain uses TRBV7-9 and TRBJ2-2, with D possibly matching TRBD2 (6 bases). The CDR3 sequence is 16 residues long. Trimming stripped 4 bases from V and 1 base from J, with 13 bases between. From germline, CDR1 is SEHNR and CDR2 FQNEAQ (reference sequence). The CDR3 protein is CASSSRISGNTGELFF. The CDR3 DNA reads as TGTGCCAGCAGCTCAAGAATTAGCGGGAACACCGGGGAGCTGTTTTTT.

The gene calls are TRBV4-3 and TRBJ1-2, with unresolved D. This CDR3 spans 13 amino acids. Germline V gives CDR1 LGHNA, CDR2 YSLEER. Trimming pared 4 bases from V and 8 bases from J, leaving 14 bases between. DNA of the CDR3: TGCGCCAGCAGCCCACTCTTCAGAGGCGGCTACACCTTC. The encoded protein is CASSPLFRGGYTF.

The chain recombines TRBV5-1 with TRBJ2-1, with TRBD1 identical over 11 bases. V dropped 4 bases and J dropped 4; count of bases not matched to a gene: 7. Germline values: CDR1 SGHRS, CDR2 YFSETQ. CDR3 length equals 16 residues. The CDR3 loop is CASSPSGTGGYNEQFF. CDR3 sequence (DNA): TGCGCCAGCAGCCCATCCGGGACAGGGGGTTACAATGAGCAGTTCTTC.

The chain carries TRBV7-9 and TRBJ2-6; no firm D call. The V and J ends lost 3 bases and 0 bases respectively, with 6 bases between them. The CDR3 is 15 amino acids. Germline V gene data show CDR1 as SEHNR and CDR2 as FQNEAQ (reference sequence). The CDR3 DNA reads as TGTGCCAGCAGCTTGTTTGCCTCTGGGGCCAACGTCCTGACTTTC. Its translation: CASSLFASGANVLTF. Using reference TRBV7-9 and TRBJ2-6 for the parts outside the CDR3, the full variable domain is DTGVSQNPRHKITKRGQNVTFRCDPISEHNRLYWYRQTLGQGPEFLTYFQNEAQLEKSRLLSDRFSAERPKGSFSTLEIQRTEQGDSAMYLCASSLFASGANVLTFGAGSRLTVL.

The chain recombines TRBV7-9 with TRBJ2-3, with D unclear. Germline V CDR1 and CDR2: SEHNR, FQNEAQ (reference sequence). CDR3 length equals 14 residues. The V end lost 6 bases, the J end lost 1 base, and 11 bases lay between the germline ends. CDR3 sequence (DNA): TGTGCCAGCAGTCCGGCGATGGGCACAGATACGCAGTATTTT. Amino acid sequence: CASSPAMGTDTQYF. Based on the CDR3 plus reference TRBV7-9 and TRBJ2-3, the full variable domain is DTGVSQNPRHKITKRGQNVTFRCDPISEHNRLYWYRQTLGQGPEFLTYFQNEAQLEKSRLLSDRFSAERPKGSFSTLEIQRTEQGDSAMYLCASSPAMGTDTQYFGPGTRLTVL.

The chain uses TRBV5-1 and TRBJ1-1; D not certain. V was clipped by 0 bases and J by 10 bases, with 13 bases between them. This CDR3 is 13 amino acids long. The germline gives CDR1 SGHRS, CDR2 YFSETQ. The CDR3 sequence: CASSLAPRWVAFF. CDR3 DNA: TGCGCCAGCAGCTTGGCCCCAAGGTGGGTAGCTTTCTTT. The full variable domain, in which reference TRBV5-1 and TRBJ1-1 provide the parts outside the CDR3, is KAGVTQTPRYLIKTRGQQVTLSCSPISGHRSVSWYQQTPGQGLQFLFEYFSETQRNKGNFPGRFSGRQFSNSRSEMNVSTLELGDSALYLCASSLAPRWVAFFGQGTRLTVV.

The chain combines TRBV18 with TRBJ1-4; 7 nucleotides align to TRBD1. The CDR3 spans 15 residues. V was pared by 2 bases and J by 8 bases, with 8 bases of the junction left unmatched. The germline V gene encodes CDR1 KGHSH and CDR2 LQKENI. The DNA of the CDR3 is TGTGCCAGCTCACCATCCCGACAGGGCGAGGAAAAACTGTTTTTT. Translating it yields CASSPSRQGEEKLFF.

This chain joins TRBV25-1 and TRBJ1-2; D uncertain. The CDR3 is 14 amino acids. V was shortened by 3 bases and J by 3 bases, with 11 bases between the two germline ends. Germline V gene sequence: CDR1 MGHDK, CDR2 SYGVNS. The CDR3 reads CASSESGKYYGYTF. The CDR3 DNA reads TGTGCCAGCAGTGAGAGCGGGAAATACTATGGCTACACCTTC.

The rearrangement joins TRBV4-1 to TRBJ2-7, with D perhaps assigned TRBD1 or TRBD2 (5 bases each). Germline V lookup: CDR1 MGHRA, CDR2 YSYEKL. The CDR3 has 15 amino acids. V gave up 1 base and J gave up 2 bases, with 12 bases separating them. The CDR3 protein is CASSQARGEAYEQYF. Written as DNA, the CDR3 is TGCGCCAGCAGCCAAGCGAGGGGCGAAGCCTACGAGCAGTACTTC.

CDR3 DNA: TGTGCCAGCAGCTGGCGGGAGGGCACAGATACGCAGTATTTT. Its protein product is CASSWREGTDTQYF. The gene calls are TRBV7-9 and TRBJ2-3; 8 positions agree with TRBD2. Per the germline V gene, CDR1 is SEHNR and CDR2 is FQNEAQ (reference sequence). This CDR3 spans 14 amino acids. The ends lost 4 bases at V and 1 base at J; junction bases unmatched: 1. Together with reference TRBV7-9 and TRBJ2-3, the CDR3 gives the full variable domain: DTGVSQNPRHKITKRGQNVTFRCDPISEHNRLYWYRQTLGQGPEFLTYFQNEAQLEKSRLLSDRFSAERPKGSFSTLEIQRTEQGDSAMYLCASSWREGTDTQYFGPGTRLTVL.